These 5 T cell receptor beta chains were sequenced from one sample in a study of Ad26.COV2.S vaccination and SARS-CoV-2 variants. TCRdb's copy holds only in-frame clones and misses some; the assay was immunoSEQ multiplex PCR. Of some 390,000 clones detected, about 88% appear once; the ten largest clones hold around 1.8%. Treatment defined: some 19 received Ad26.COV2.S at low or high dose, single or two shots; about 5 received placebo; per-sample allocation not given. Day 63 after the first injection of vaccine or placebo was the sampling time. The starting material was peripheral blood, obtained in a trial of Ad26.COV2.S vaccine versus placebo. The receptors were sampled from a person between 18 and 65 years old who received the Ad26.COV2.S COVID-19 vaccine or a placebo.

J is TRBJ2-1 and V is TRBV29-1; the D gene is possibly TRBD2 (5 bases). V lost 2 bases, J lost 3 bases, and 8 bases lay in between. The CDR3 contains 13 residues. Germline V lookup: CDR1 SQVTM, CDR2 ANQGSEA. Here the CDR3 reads CSVEWTLYNEQFF. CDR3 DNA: TGCAGCGTTGAATGGACTCTCTACAATGAGCAGTTCTTC.

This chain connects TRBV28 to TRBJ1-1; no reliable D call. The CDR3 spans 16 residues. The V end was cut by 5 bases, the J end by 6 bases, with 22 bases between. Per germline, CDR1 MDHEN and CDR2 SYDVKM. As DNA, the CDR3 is TGTGCCAGCAGTCAAACCATGGGCAGATATCTGGCTGAAGCTTTCTTT. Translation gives CASSQTMGRYLAEAFF.

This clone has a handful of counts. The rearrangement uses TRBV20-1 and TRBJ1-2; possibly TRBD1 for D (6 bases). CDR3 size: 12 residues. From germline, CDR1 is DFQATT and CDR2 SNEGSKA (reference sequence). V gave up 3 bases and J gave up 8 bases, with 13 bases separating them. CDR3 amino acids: CSASRTDLGYTF. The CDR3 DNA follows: TGCAGTGCTAGTAGGACAGACCTCGGCTACACCTTC.

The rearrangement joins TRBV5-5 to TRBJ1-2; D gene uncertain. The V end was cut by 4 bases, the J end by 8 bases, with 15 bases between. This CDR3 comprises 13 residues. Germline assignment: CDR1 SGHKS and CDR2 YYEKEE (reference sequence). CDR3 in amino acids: CASSPDGLGGYTF. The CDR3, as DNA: TGTGCCAGCAGCCCCGACGGCCTAGGAGGCTACACCTTC.

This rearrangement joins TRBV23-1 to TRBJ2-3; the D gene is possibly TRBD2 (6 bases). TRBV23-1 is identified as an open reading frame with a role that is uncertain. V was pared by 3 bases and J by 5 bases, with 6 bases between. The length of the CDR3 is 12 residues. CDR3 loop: CASSQGGDTQYF. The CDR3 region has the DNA TGCGCCAGCAGTCAGGGAGGAGATACGCAGTATTTT.